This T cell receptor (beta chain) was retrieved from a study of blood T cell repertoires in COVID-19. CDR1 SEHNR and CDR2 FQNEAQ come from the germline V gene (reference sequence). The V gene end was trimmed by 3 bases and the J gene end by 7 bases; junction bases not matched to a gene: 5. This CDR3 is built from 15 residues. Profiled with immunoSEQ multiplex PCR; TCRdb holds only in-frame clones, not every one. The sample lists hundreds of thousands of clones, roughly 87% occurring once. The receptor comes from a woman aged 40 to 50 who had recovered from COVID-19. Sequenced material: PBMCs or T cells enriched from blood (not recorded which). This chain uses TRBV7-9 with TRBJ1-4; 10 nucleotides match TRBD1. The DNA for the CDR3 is TGTGCCAGCAGCTTTTCCGGGACAGGGGCTGAAAAACTGTTTTTT. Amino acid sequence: CASSFSGTGAEKLFF. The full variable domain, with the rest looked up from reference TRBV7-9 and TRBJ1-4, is DTGVSQNPRHKITKRGQNVTFRCDPISEHNRLYWYRQTLGQGPEFLTYFQNEAQLEKSRLLSDRFSAERPKGSFSTLEIQRTEQGDSAMYLCASSFSGTGAEKLFFGSGTQLSVL.